Listed below are T cell receptor beta chains from one sample, sequenced in a study of low-dose radiotherapy and immunotherapy resistance in tumors. A single record per CDR3 protein comes from TCRdb applying MiXCR to the reads. Seen here are around 80,000 distinct CDR3 sequences, under 20% observed once, and the top ten hold around 6.3%. The sample in question was PBMCs, obtained before treatment. The receptor source for this set is a male donor with prostate cancer. Each CDR3 is given with its conserved first and last residue. Each record gives: V gene, J gene, D gene, clone size, CDR3 protein, CDR3 DNA. D genes are given only for firm matches. Rows give clone size only sometimes, using once, few, many, or a class for an expanded clone.

TRBV6-2/TRBV6-3	TRBJ2-7	-	many	CASSVITGLFYEQYF	TGTGCCAGCAGCGTCATTACCGGACTATTCTACGAGCAGTACTTC
TRBV11-2	TRBJ2-7	TRBD1	many	CASRPSGQGVYEQYF	TGTGCCAGCAGACCCTCGGGACAGGGGGTCTACGAGCAGTACTTC
TRBV6-8	TRBJ1-1	-	many	CASKKTVDSGEAFF	TGTGCCAGCAAAAAGACAGTTGACAGTGGTGAAGCTTTCTTT
TRBV7-2	TRBJ2-5	TRBD1	many	CASSLGLGTGEGTQYF	TGTGCCAGCAGCTTAGGGCTGGGGACAGGTGAAGGGACCCAGTACTTC
TRBV27	TRBJ2-7	-	few	CASSLWSSTYEQYF	TGTGCCAGCAGTTTATGGAGTAGTACCTACGAGCAGTACTTC
TRBV5-4	TRBJ2-7	TRBD2	many	CASSQGGTSGIYEQYF	TGTGCCAGCAGCCAGGGAGGGACTAGCGGAATCTACGAGCAGTACTTC
TRBV6-5	TRBJ2-7	TRBD2	few	CACRLAGAYEQYF	TGTGCCTGTAGACTAGCGGGAGCCTACGAGCAGTACTTC
TRBV30	TRBJ1-1	-	-	CAWSVGGDAAETFF	TGTGCCTGGAGTGTAGGGGGGGACGCTGCGGAGACTTTCTTT
TRBV28	TRBJ2-1	-	many	CASSPFEYEQFF	TGTGCCAGCAGCCCTTTTGAGTATGAGCAGTTCTTC
TRBV6-5	TRBJ1-1	-	many	CASSYVGSGTEAFF	TGTGCCAGCAGTTACGTAGGTTCGGGCACTGAAGCTTTCTTT
TRBV29-1	TRBJ1-6	-	-	CSVVFPGDGNSPLHF	TGCAGCGTTGTTTTCCCAGGGGATGGTAATTCACCCCTCCACTTT
TRBV5-1	TRBJ2-1	-	-	CASSLDPGPLSEQFF	TGCGCCAGCAGCCTCGACCCGGGACCCCTCAGTGAGCAGTTCTTC
TRBV10-2	TRBJ1-2	-	many	CASSGSGMSSGYTF	TGCGCCAGCAGTGGTTCAGGGATGAGCAGTGGCTACACCTTC
TRBV11-2	TRBJ2-1	TRBD2	many	CASSSVRERFYNEQFF	TGTGCCAGCAGCTCCGTGCGGGAGCGCTTCTACAATGAGCAGTTCTTC
TRBV7-2	TRBJ2-3	TRBD2	many	CASRYRGGSTDTQYF	TGTGCCAGCAGATATCGGGGGGGATCAACAGATACGCAGTATTTT
TRBV20-1	TRBJ2-7	-	many	CSAQQTSYEQYF	TGCAGTGCTCAACAAACATCCTACGAGCAGTACTTC
TRBV4-3	TRBJ2-7	TRBD1	many	CASSLGYVKTGAPYEQYF	TGCGCCAGCAGCCTCGGTTATGTCAAGACAGGGGCCCCCTACGAGCAGTACTTC
TRBV11-2	TRBJ2-1	TRBD1	many	CASSLGQGYEQFF	TGTGCCAGCAGCTTAGGACAGGGATATGAGCAGTTCTTC
TRBV5-1	TRBJ2-5	TRBD2	many	CASKREVLRETQYF	TGCGCCAGTAAGCGGGAGGTTCTTCGGGAGACCCAGTACTTC
TRBV5-3	TRBJ1-2	-	-	CASTLRQVTGGYTF	TGTGCCAGCACCCTACGACAGGTAACGGGAGGCTACACCTTC
TRBV6-2/TRBV6-3	TRBJ1-5	-	few	CASGVSNQPQHF	TGTGCCAGTGGGGTTAGCAATCAGCCCCAGCATTTT
TRBV7-3	TRBJ2-3	TRBD2	many	CASSFAGGSTDTQYF	TGTGCCAGCAGCTTCGCGGGGGGGAGCACAGATACGCAGTATTTT
TRBV24-1	TRBJ2-1	-	many	CATSDLNRAPDNEQFF	TGTGCCACCAGTGATTTGAACAGGGCGCCTGACAATGAGCAGTTCTTC
TRBV10-3	TRBJ1-5	-	-	CAISPTWDQPQHF	TGTGCCATCAGTCCCACGTGGGATCAGCCCCAGCATTTT
TRBV29-1	TRBJ1-1	TRBD1	many	CSADGQGSIEAFF	TGCAGCGCTGATGGACAGGGCTCTATTGAAGCTTTCTTT
TRBV3-1	TRBJ2-3	-	many	CASSQEGGGIRTDTQYF	TGTGCCAGCAGCCAAGAAGGAGGAGGAATCCGAACAGATACGCAGTATTTT
TRBV14	TRBJ2-1	TRBD2	many	CASSQGTSRTLNEQFF	TGTGCCAGCAGCCAAGGGACTAGCAGGACTTTAAATGAGCAGTTCTTC
TRBV18	TRBJ1-2	-	-	CASSLNPGQDGYTF	TGTGCCAGCTCACTGAATCCGGGACAAGATGGCTACACCTTC
TRBV5-1	TRBJ1-5	-	many	CASSLEANQPQHF	TGCGCCAGCAGCTTGGAAGCCAATCAGCCCCAGCATTTT
TRBV5-1	TRBJ1-6	TRBD1	-	CASSDRDRGALHF	TGTGCCAGCAGCGACCGGGACAGGGGGGCCCTCCACTTT
TRBV12-3/TRBV12-4	TRBJ2-3	TRBD2	many	CASSFLAGRTDTQYF	TGTGCCAGCAGTTTCTTAGCGGGAAGAACAGATACGCAGTATTTT